This T cell receptor beta chain came from a study of blood T cell repertoires in COVID-19. Study-level background: Samples representing acute and convalescent COVID-19 were sourced from the United States, Italy and Spain.

In the source study's methods: Reference gene primer amplification gave estimated nucleated cell counts. Clones were sequenced by immunoSEQ multiplex PCR, and TCRdb holds only the in-frame ones, with some missing. The V and J calls and the clone size are those of that table, but D and trimming were determined from the DNA. The data show about 170,000 clones, around 84% seen once. Seattle researchers signed up patients amid active infection and tracked them longitudinally. V dropped 1 base and J dropped 5; count of bases not matched to a gene: 10. In germline, CDR1 is LGHDT, CDR2 YNNKEL (reference sequence). CDR3 length: 17 residues.

The sequenced material came from peripheral blood. V is TRBV3-1 (or the pseudogene TRBV3-2) and J is TRBJ2-2, with 7 bases aligning to TRBD2. The clonotype was recovered from a woman of 80 years or more with COVID-19, enrolled during active disease. The CDR3 nucleotides are TGTGCCAGCAGCCAAGCTTCGGCGGGAGTTCGTACCGGGGAGCTGTTTTTT. Amino acids: CASSQASAGVRTGELFF.